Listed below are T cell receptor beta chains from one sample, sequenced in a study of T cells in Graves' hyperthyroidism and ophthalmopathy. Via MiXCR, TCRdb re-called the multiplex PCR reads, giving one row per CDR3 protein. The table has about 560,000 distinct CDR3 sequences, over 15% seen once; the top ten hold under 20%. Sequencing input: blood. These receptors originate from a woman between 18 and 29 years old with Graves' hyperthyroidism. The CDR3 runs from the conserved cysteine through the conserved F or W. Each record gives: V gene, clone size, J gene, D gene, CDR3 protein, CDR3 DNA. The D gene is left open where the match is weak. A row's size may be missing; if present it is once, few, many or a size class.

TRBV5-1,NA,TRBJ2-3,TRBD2,CASSGTSDPDTQYF,TGCGCCAGCAGCGGGACTAGCGATCCAGATACGCAGTATTTT
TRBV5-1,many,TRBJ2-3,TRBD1,CASSFRQGTTDTQYF,TGCGCCAGCAGCTTCCGACAGGGAACCACAGATACGCAGTATTTT
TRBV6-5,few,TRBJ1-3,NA,CASSYLGSRNTIYF,TGTGCCAGCAGTTACTTAGGAAGCCGAAACACCATATATTTT
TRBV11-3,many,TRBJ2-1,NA,CASSLAGTHTNEQFF,TGTGCCAGCAGCTTGGCAGGGACCCATACCAATGAGCAGTTCTTC
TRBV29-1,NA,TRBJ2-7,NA,CSVRDAYEQYF,TGCAGCGTTAGGGATGCCTACGAGCAGTACTTC
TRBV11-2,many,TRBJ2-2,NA,CASSPGSSGTGELFF,TGTGCCAGCAGCCCTGGGTCGTCCGGCACCGGGGAGCTGTTTTTT
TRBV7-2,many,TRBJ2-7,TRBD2,CASSGPGLGREQYF,TGTGCCAGCAGCGGTCCGGGACTAGGTCGCGAGCAGTACTTC
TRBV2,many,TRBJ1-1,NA,CASTPRTGKNTEAFF,TGTGCCAGCACCCCCCGGACGGGAAAGAACACTGAAGCTTTCTTT
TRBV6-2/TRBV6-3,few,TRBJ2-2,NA,CASSYGVIGELFF,TGTGCCAGCAGTTATGGGGTGATCGGGGAGCTGTTTTTT
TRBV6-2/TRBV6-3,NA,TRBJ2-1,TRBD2,CASSNGLGPNEQFF,TGTGCCAGCAGCAATGGACTAGGTCCCAATGAGCAGTTCTTC
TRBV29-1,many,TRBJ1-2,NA,CSVEDEIKGPQYDGYTF,TGCAGCGTTGAAGATGAGATTAAGGGCCCCCAATATGATGGCTACACCTTC
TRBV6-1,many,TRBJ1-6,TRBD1,CASSGTGGSNSPLHF,TGTGCCAGCAGTGGGACAGGGGGCAGTAATTCACCCCTCCACTTT
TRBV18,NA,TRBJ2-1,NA,CASSPSSGNEQFF,TGTGCCAGCTCACCATCTTCAGGCAATGAGCAGTTCTTC
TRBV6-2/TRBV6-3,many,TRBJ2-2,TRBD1,CATPVTPTGTVNTGELFF,TGTGCCACCCCAGTTACCCCTACCGGGACAGTGAACACCGGGGAGCTGTTTTTT
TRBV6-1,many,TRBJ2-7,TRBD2,CASSEEASGSDEQYF,TGTGCCAGCAGTGAAGAGGCTAGCGGGAGTGACGAGCAGTACTTC
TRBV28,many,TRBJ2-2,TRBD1,CASSPLGTGGFGLFF,TGTGCCAGCAGCCCACTGGGGACAGGGGGCTTCGGGCTGTTTTTT
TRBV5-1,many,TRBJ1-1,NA,CASSLLWGPGTEAFF,TGCGCCAGCAGCTTGTTATGGGGGCCGGGGACTGAAGCTTTCTTT
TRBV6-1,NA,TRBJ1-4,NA,CASRQRTAGKEKLFF,TGTGCCAGCAGACAAAGGACCGCAGGAAAAGAAAAACTGTTTTTT
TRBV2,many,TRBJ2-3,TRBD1,CASCRDRGSNTQYF,TGTGCCAGCTGCCGGGACAGGGGGTCCAATACGCAGTATTTT
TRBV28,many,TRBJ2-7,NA,CASSSLRSGAYEQYF,TGTGCCAGCAGTTCCCTTCGTAGTGGGGCCTACGAGCAGTACTTC
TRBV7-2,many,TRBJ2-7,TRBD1,CASSFGQGAPYEQYF,TGTGCCAGCAGCTTCGGACAGGGGGCGCCCTACGAGCAGTACTTC
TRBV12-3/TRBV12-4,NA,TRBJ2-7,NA,CASSCGAFGDSYEQYF,TGTGCCAGCTCCTGCGGGGCGTTCGGGGACTCCTACGAGCAGTACTTC
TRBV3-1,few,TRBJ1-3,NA,CASSQRQKRNTIYF,TGTGCCAGCAGCCAAAGGCAGAAGAGAAACACCATATATTTT
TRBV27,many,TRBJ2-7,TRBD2,CASRRLAGTYEQYF,TGTGCCAGCAGAAGACTAGCGGGAACCTACGAGCAGTACTTC
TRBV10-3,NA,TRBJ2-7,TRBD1,CAISDKQGSYEQYF,TGTGCCATCAGTGATAAACAGGGGTCCTACGAGCAGTACTTC
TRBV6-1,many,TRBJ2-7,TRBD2,CASSELAGGSYEQYF,TGTGCCAGCAGTGAGCTAGCGGGGGGCTCCTACGAGCAGTACTTC
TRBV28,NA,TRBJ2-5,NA,CASRPSPGNYRTDQETQYF,TGTGCCAGTCGACCATCCCCTGGGAACTATAGGACAGACCAAGAGACCCAGTACTTC
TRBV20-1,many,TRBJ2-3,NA,CSARDQGRGTDTQYF,TGCAGTGCTAGAGATCAGGGCAGGGGCACAGATACGCAGTATTTT
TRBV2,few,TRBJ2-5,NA,CASRDGGVGETQYF,TGTGCCAGCAGAGACGGGGGAGTCGGAGAGACCCAGTACTTC
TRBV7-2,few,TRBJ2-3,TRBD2,CASSWLRGSTDTQYF,TGTGCCAGTAGCTGGTTGCGGGGGAGCACAGATACGCAGTATTTT
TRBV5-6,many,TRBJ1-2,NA,CASSKRDGYGYTF,TGTGCCAGCAGCAAACGGGACGGCTATGGCTACACCTTC
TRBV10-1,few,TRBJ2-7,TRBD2,CASSESEFAGGLGEQYF,TGCGCCAGCAGTGAGTCAGAGTTTGCGGGAGGGCTAGGAGAGCAGTACTTC
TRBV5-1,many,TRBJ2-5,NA,CASSSLGQSGETQYF,TGCGCCAGCAGCTCCCTGGGCCAGTCCGGAGAGACCCAGTACTTC
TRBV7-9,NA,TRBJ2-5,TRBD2,CASSLESGGHPKTQYF,TGTGCCAGCAGTCTTGAGAGCGGGGGGCATCCGAAGACCCAGTACTTC
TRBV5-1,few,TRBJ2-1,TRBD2,CASSGGLAGGLDHEQFF,TGCGCCAGCAGCGGGGGACTAGCGGGAGGGTTAGATCATGAGCAGTTCTTC
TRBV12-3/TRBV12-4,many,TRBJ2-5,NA,CASSLARRTAQETQYF,TGTGCCAGCAGTTTAGCGCGTAGGACAGCCCAAGAGACCCAGTACTTC
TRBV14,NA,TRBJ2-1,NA,CASSQVHGTYNEQFF,TGTGCCAGCAGCCAAGTTCACGGAACGTACAATGAGCAGTTCTTC
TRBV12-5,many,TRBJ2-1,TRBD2,CASGLAVGLAGANEQFF,TGTGCTAGTGGTTTGGCAGTGGGGCTAGCGGGAGCCAATGAGCAGTTCTTC
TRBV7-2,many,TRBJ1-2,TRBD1,CASSFNTGTGGFRYGYTF,TGTGCCAGCAGCTTTAACACCGGGACAGGGGGTTTTCGCTATGGCTACACCTTC
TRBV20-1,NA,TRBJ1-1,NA,CSASVRGALNTEAFF,TGCAGTGCTAGTGTCCGGGGGGCTCTCAACACTGAAGCTTTCTTT
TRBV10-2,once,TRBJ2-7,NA,CASSESRGAYEQCF,TGCGCCAGCAGTGAGTCGCGAGGCGCGTACGAGCAGTGCTTC